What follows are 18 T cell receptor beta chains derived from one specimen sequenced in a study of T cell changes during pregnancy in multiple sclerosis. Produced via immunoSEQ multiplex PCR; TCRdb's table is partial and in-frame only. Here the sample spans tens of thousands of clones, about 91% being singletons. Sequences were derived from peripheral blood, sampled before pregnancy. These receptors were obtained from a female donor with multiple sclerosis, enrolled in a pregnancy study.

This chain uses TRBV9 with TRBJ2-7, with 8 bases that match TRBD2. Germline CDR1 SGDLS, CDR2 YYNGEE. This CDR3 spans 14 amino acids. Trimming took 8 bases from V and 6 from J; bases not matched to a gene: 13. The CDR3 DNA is TGTGCCAGTGATGGGGGACTAGGTGGGAGCGAGCAGTACTTC. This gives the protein CASDGGLGGSEQYF.

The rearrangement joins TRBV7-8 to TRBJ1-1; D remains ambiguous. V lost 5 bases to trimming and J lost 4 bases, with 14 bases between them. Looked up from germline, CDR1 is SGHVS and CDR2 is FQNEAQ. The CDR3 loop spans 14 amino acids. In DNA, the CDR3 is TGTGCCAGCAGCCCGCTCATGCGGAGCACTGAAGCTTTCTTT. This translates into CASSPLMRSTEAFF. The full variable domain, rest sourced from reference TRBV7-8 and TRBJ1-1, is GAGVSQSPRYKVAKRGQDVALRCDPISGHVSLFWYQQALGQGPEFLTYFQNEAQLDKSGLPSDRFFAERPEGSVSTLKIQRTQQEDSAVYLCASSPLMRSTEAFFGQGTRLTVV.

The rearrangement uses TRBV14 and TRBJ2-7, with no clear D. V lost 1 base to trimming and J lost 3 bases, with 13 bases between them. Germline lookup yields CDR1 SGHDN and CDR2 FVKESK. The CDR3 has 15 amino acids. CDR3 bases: TGTGCCAGCAGCCAAGGGAACAGTTTCTTCTACGAGCAGTACTTC. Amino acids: CASSQGNSFFYEQYF.

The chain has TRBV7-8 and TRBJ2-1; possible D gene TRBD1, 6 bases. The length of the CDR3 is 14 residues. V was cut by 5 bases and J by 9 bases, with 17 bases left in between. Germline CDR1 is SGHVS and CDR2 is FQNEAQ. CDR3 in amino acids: CASSPGQTRSEQFF. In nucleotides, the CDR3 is TGTGCCAGCAGCCCTGGACAGACACGAAGTGAGCAGTTCTTC.

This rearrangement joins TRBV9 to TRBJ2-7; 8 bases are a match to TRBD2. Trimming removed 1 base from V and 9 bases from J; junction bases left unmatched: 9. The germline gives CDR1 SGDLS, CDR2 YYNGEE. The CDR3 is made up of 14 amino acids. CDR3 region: CASSVQAGGLAQYF. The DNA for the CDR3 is TGTGCCAGCAGCGTACAGGCGGGGGGCCTCGCGCAGTACTTC.

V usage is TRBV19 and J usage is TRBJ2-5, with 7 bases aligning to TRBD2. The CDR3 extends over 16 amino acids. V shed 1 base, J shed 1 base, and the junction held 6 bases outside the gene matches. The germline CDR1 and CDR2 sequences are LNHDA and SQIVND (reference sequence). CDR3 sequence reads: CASSIVLGTTQETQYF. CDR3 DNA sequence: TGTGCCAGTAGTATAGTGTTAGGGACTACCCAAGAGACCCAGTACTTC.

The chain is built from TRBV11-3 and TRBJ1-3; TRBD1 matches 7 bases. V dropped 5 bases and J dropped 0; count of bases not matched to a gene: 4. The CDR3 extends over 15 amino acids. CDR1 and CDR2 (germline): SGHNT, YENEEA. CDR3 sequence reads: CASSRDSNSGNTIYF. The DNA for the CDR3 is TGTGCCAGCAGCCGGGACAGTAACTCTGGAAACACCATATATTTT.

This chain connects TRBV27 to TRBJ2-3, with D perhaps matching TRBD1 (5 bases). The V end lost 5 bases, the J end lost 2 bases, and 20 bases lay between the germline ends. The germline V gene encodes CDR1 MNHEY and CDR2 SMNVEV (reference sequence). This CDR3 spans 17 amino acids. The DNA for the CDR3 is TGTGCCAGCAGTAAATTCTCCACAGGAGCCAACACAGATACGCAGTATTTT. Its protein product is CASSKFSTGANTDTQYF.

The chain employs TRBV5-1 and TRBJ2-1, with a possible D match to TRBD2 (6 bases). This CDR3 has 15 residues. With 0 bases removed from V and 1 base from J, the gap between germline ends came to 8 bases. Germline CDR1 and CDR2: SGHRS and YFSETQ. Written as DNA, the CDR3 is TGCGCCAGCAGCTTGGGGGGGGATTCCTACAATGAGCAGTTCTTC. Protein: CASSLGGDSYNEQFF.

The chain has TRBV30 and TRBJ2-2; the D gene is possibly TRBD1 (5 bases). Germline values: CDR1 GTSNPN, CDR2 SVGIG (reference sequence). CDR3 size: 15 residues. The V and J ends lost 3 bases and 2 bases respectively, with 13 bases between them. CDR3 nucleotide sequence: TGTGCCTGGAGCAGGCTAGGGGTAAACACCGGGGAGCTGTTTTTT. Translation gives CAWSRLGVNTGELFF.

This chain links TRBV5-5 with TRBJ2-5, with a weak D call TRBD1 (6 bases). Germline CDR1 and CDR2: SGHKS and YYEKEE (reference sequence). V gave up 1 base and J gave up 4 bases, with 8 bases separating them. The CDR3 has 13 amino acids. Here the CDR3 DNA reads TGTGCCAGCAGCTTGACAGGGTTAGAGACCCAGTACTTC. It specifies CASSLTGLETQYF.

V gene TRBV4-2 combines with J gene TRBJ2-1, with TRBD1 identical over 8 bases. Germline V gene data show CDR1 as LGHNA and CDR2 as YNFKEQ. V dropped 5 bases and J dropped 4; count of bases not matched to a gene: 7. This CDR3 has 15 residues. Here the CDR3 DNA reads TGTGCCAGCAGCTCACCCGGGACAGGTTACAATGAGCAGTTCTTC. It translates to CASSSPGTGYNEQFF.

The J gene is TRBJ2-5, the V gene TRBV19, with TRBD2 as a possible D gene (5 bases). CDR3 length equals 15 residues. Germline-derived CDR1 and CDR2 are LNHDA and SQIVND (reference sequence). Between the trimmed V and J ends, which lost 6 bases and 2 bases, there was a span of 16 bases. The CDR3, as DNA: TGTGCCAGTAGGGTAGCGAACCTTCGACAAGAGACCCAGTACTTC. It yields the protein CASRVANLRQETQYF.

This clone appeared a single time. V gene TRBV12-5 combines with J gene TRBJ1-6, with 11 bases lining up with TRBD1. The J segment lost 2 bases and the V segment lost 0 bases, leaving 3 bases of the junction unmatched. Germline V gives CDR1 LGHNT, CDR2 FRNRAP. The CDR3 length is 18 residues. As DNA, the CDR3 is TGTGCTAGTGGTTTGGTAAAGGGACAGGGGGCCTATAATTCACCCCTCCACTTT. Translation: CASGLVKGQGAYNSPLHF. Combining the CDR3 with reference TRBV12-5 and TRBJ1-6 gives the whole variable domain DARVTQTPRHKVTEMGQEVTMRCQPILGHNTVFWYRQTMMQGLELLAYFRNRAPLDDSGMPKDRFSAEMPDATLATLKIQPSEPRDSAVYFCASGLVKGQGAYNSPLHFGNGTRLTVT.

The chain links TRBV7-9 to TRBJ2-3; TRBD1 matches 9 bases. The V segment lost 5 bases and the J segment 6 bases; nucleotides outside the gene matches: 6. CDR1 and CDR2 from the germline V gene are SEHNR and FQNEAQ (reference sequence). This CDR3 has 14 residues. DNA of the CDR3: TGTGCCAGCAGCCCCGGACAGGGGTGGGATACGCAGTATTTT. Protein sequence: CASSPGQGWDTQYF.

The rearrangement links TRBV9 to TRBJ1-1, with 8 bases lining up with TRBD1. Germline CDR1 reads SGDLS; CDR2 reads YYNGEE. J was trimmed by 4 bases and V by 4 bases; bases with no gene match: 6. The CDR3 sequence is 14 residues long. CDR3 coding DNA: TGTGCCAGCAGCTCGACAGGGGTGGGCACTGAAGCTTTCTTT. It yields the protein CASSSTGVGTEAFF.

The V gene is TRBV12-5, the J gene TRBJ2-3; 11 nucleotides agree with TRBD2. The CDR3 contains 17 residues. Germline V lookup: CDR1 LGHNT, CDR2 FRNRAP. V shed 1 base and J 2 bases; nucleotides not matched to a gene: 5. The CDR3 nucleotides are TGTGCTAGTGGTTTGGGGCTAGCGGGGGGCCCCACAGATACGCAGTATTTT. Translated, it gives CASGLGLAGGPTDTQYF.

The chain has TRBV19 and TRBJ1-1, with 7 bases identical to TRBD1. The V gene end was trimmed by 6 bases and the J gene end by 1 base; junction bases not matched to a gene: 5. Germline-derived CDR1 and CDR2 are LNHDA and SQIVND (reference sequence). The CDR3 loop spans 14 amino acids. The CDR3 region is CASRSDRPNTEAFF. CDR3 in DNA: TGTGCCAGTAGGTCGGACAGGCCGAACACTGAAGCTTTCTTT.